This TCR beta chain was observed in a study of blood T cell repertoires in COVID-19. Whole-study context: The origin of the acute and convalescent COVID-19 samples was the United States, Italy and Spain.

Germline assignment: CDR1 SNHLY and CDR2 FYNNEI. V was pared by 5 bases and J by 6 bases, with 7 bases between. This CDR3 is 12 amino acids long. Authors' analysis steps: Estimated nucleated cell counts came from reference gene primer amplification. Profiled with immunoSEQ multiplex PCR; TCRdb holds only in-frame clones, not every one. Clone size and the V and J calls come from that table; the DNA yielded D and trimming. This table has about 250,000 clones, 65% to 90% appearing once. V is TRBV2 and J is TRBJ2-2; no firm D call. This TCR came from a man aged 50 to 59 with active or convalescent COVID-19. Sequencing was carried out using peripheral blood. The chain's CDR3 is CASSLAAGELFF. The CDR3 nucleotides are TGTGCCAGCAGTCTCGCGGCCGGGGAGCTGTTTTTT.